The entry below describes one TCR beta chain. The CDR3 is 15 residues long. Trimming pared 3 bases from V and 0 bases from J, leaving 9 bases between. The V gene's germline CDR1 is SGHTA and CDR2 FQGTGA. With random hexamers, reverse transcription was performed on about 0.5 to 1 ug of RNA. Coverage of TCR beta CDR3 amplification by immunoSEQ multiplex PCR extended to 54 Vbeta and 13 Jbeta. TCRdb itself ran the immunoSEQ multiplex PCR reads through MiXCR, one entry per CDR3 protein. This sample has 150,000 to 200,000 distinct CDR3 sequences, with about 95% found just once. The data belong to a study of CD8 T cells in Susac syndrome.

The sequence was collected from a human donor in good health. The rearrangement uses TRBV7-3 and TRBJ2-1; D is undetermined. The specimen was CD4+ T cells from PBMCs. CDR3 in amino acids: CASSFVASSYNEQFF. The CDR3 region has the DNA TGTGCCAGCAGCTTCGTCGCTAGCTCCTACAATGAGCAGTTCTTC.